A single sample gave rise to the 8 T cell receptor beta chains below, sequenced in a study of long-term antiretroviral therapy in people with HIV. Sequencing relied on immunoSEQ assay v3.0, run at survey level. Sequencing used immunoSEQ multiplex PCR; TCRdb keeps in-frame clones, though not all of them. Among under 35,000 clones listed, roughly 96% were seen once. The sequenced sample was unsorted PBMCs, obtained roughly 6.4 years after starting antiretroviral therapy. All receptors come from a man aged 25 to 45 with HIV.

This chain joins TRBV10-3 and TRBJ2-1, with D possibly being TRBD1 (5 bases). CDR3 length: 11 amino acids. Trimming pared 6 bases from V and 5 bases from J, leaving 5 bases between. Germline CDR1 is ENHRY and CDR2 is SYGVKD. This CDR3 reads CAIRTDNEQFF. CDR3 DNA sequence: TGTGCCATCAGGACAGACAATGAGCAGTTCTTC.

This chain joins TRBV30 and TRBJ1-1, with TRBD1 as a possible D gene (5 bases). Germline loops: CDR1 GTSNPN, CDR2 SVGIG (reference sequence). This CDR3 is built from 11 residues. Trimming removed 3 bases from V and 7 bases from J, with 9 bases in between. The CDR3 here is CAWRTVHEAFF. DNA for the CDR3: TGTGCCTGGAGGACAGTTCATGAAGCTTTCTTT.

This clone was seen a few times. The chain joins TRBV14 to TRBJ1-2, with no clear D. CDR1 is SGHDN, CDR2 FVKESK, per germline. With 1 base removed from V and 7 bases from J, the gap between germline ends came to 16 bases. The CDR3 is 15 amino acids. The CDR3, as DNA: TGTGCCAGCAGCCAAGTCGCTGGGGTTGTGAGTGGCTACACCTTC. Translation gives CASSQVAGVVSGYTF.

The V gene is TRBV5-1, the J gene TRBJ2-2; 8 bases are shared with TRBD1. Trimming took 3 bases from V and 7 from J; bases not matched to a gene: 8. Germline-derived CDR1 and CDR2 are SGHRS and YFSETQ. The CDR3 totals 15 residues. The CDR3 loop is CASSWGQAVGGELFF. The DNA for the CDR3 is TGCGCCAGCAGCTGGGGACAGGCGGTTGGCGGGGAGCTGTTTTTT.

Written as DNA, the CDR3 is TGTGCCAGCAGCTTAGGGTTCGGCGGAGTTGGGCATCAGCCCCAGCATTTT. It translates to CASSLGFGGVGHQPQHF. V gene TRBV7-8 combines with J gene TRBJ1-5; no definite D call. Germline V gives CDR1 SGHVS, CDR2 FQNEAQ. V was clipped by 1 base and J by 5 bases, with 18 bases between them. The CDR3 has 17 amino acids.

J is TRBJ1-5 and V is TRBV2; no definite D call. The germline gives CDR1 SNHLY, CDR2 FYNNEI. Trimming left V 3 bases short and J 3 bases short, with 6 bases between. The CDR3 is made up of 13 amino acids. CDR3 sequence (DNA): TGTGCCAGCAGTGACGCAAACAATCAGCCCCAGCATTTT. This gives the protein CASSDANNQPQHF.

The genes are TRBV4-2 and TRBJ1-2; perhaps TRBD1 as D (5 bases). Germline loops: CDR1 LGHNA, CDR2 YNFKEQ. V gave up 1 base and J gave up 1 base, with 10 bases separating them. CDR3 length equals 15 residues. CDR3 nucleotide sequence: TGTGCCAGCAGCCAAGCCGGGACGGTTAACTATGGCTACACCTTC. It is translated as CASSQAGTVNYGYTF.

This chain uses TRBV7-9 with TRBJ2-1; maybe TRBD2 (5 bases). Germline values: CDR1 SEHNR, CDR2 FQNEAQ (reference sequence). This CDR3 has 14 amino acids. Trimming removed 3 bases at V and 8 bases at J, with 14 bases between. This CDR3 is CASSFRTSIDEQFF. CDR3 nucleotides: TGTGCCAGCAGCTTCCGGACTTCCATCGATGAGCAGTTCTTC.